This T cell receptor (beta chain) was profiled in a study of OX40 agonist ivuxolimab in advanced cancers. Overall study: Melanoma, hepatocellular carcinoma, head and neck or renal cell cancer occurred in dose-escalation patients. Study-wide findings and caveats: Expanded peripheral T-cell antigen specificity went undetermined. CD4+ T cells averaged fewer expanded clones than CD8+ T cells.

Assay: immunoSEQ multiplex PCR; the TCRdb copy retains only in-frame clones and omits some. Here the sample spans about 53,000 clones, around 82% being singletons. About this clone itself: No antigen is known for it.

V dropped 5 bases and J dropped 8 bases, with 19 bases sitting between them. The V gene's germline CDR1 is SNHLY and CDR2 FYNNEI. The CDR3 is made up of 15 amino acids. The source is an adult with an advanced solid tumor such as melanoma, head and neck, liver or kidney cancer. The sequences come from CD4+ or CD8+ T cells sorted from blood, collected in a trial of the OX40 agonist ivuxolimab. The chain is built from TRBV2 and TRBJ2-4, with a weak D call TRBD2 (6 bases). For the CDR3, the DNA is TGTGCCAGCAGTTCCAACCTAGCGTCTCGCGACATTCAGTACTTC. Its protein product is CASSSNLASRDIQYF. The entire variable domain, with the rest obtained from reference TRBV2 and TRBJ2-4, is as follows: EPEVTQTPSHQVTQMGQEVILRCVPISNHLYFYWYRQILGQKVEFLVSFYNNEISEKSEIFDDQFSVERPDGSNFTLKIRSTKLEDSAMYFCASSSNLASRDIQYFGAGTRLSVL.